This is a list of T cell receptor beta chains from one sample in a study of radiotherapy plus CTLA-4 blockade in lung cancer. Repertoires were generated with immunoSEQ multiplex PCR, while TCRdb's copy carries only in-frame clones and drops some. This table has tens of thousands of clones, more than 60% appearing once. This material consisted of peripheral blood, taken from a patient treated with radiotherapy plus ipilimumab. Receptors originate from a human donor with non-small cell lung cancer who had stable disease on radiotherapy plus ipilimumab. Each CDR3 is given with its conserved first and last residue. Each record gives: J gene, D gene, clone size, V gene, CDR3 protein, CDR3 DNA. A D gene is named only where the DNA matches it firmly. Expanded clones get a size class; other rows say once, few or many, or leave the size out.

>TRBJ2-4|NA|NA|TRBV5-8
CASSNDRTLAKNIQYF
TGTGCCAGCAGCAACGACAGAACTCTAGCCAAAAACATTCAGTACTTC
>TRBJ2-3|TRBD1|NA|TRBV5-1
CASSFGTGEADTQYF
TGCGCCAGCAGCTTCGGGACAGGGGAGGCAGATACGCAGTATTTT
>TRBJ2-2|NA|NA|TRBV6-1
CASSDPLLLLGAGSGFF
TGTGCCAGCAGTGATCCTCTCCTCCTGCTGGGAGCAGGCAGTGGTTTTTTT
>TRBJ1-1|NA|few|TRBV7-6
CASSPLGGGSYTEAFF
TGTGCCAGCAGCCCCCTGGGGGGAGGGTCGTACACTGAAGCTTTCTTT
>TRBJ2-2|NA|NA|TRBV25-1
CASSALLELFF
TGTGCCAGCAGTGCCCTCCTGGAGCTGTTTTTT
>TRBJ1-1|TRBD1|NA|TRBV11-2
CASSPWDRGYTEAFF
TGTGCCAGCAGCCCGTGGGACAGGGGGTACACTGAAGCTTTCTTT
>TRBJ1-1|NA|NA|TRBV5-1
CASSLGGGVEAFF
TGCGCCAGCAGCTTGGGAGGAGGAGTTGAAGCTTTCTTT
>TRBJ2-3|TRBD1|once|TRBV7-2
CASSFRTGISTDTQYF
TGTGCCAGCAGCTTCCGGACAGGGATAAGCACAGATACGCAGTATTTT
>TRBJ1-1|TRBD1|NA|TRBV7-2
CASRVGQGAEAFF
TGTGCCAGCAGGGTTGGACAGGGGGCTGAAGCTTTCTTT
>TRBJ2-1|TRBD2|once|TRBV5-1
CASSLGLAGGSYNEQFF
TGCGCCAGCAGCTTGGGACTAGCGGGGGGTTCCTACAATGAGCAGTTCTTC
>TRBJ2-7|NA|NA|TRBV4-3
CASSQDLGAGEQYF
TGCGCCAGCAGCCAAGATTTGGGGGCTGGGGAGCAGTACTTC
>TRBJ1-5|NA|few|TRBV6-1
CASKTSNQPQHF
TGTGCCAGCAAAACCAGTAATCAGCCCCAGCATTTT
>TRBJ2-7|TRBD1|NA|TRBV6-6
CASSYSRGQNYEQYF
TGTGCCAGCAGTTACTCGAGGGGACAGAACTACGAGCAGTACTTC
>TRBJ1-2|TRBD1|NA|TRBV2
CASLSQGVTNYGYTF
TGTGCCAGCCTATCCCAGGGGGTCACTAACTATGGCTACACCTTC
>TRBJ2-7|TRBD1|NA|TRBV7-8
CASSASGGQGTYEQYF
TGTGCCAGCAGCGCCTCAGGGGGACAGGGAACCTACGAGCAGTACTTC
>TRBJ1-1|NA|NA|TRBV10-1
CASSEKPDLGTEAFF
TGCGCCAGCAGTGAGAAACCGGATCTCGGGACTGAAGCTTTCTTT
>TRBJ2-1|NA|once|TRBV5-5
CASSPAYQGNEQFF
TGTGCCAGCAGCCCGGCCTACCAGGGCAATGAGCAGTTCTTC